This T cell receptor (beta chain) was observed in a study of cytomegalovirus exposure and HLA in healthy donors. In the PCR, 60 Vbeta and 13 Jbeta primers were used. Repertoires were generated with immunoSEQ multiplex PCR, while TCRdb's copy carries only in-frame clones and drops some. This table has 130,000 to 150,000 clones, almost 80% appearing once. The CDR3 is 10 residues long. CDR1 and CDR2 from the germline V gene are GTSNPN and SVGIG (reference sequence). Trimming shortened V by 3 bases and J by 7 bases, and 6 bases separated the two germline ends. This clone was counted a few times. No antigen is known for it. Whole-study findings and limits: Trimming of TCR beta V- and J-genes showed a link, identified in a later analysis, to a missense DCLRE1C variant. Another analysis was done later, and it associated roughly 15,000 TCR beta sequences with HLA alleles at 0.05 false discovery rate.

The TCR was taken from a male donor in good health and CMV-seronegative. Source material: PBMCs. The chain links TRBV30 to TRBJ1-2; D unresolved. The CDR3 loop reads CAWRGAGYTF. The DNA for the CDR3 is TGTGCCTGGAGAGGAGCTGGCTACACCTTC.